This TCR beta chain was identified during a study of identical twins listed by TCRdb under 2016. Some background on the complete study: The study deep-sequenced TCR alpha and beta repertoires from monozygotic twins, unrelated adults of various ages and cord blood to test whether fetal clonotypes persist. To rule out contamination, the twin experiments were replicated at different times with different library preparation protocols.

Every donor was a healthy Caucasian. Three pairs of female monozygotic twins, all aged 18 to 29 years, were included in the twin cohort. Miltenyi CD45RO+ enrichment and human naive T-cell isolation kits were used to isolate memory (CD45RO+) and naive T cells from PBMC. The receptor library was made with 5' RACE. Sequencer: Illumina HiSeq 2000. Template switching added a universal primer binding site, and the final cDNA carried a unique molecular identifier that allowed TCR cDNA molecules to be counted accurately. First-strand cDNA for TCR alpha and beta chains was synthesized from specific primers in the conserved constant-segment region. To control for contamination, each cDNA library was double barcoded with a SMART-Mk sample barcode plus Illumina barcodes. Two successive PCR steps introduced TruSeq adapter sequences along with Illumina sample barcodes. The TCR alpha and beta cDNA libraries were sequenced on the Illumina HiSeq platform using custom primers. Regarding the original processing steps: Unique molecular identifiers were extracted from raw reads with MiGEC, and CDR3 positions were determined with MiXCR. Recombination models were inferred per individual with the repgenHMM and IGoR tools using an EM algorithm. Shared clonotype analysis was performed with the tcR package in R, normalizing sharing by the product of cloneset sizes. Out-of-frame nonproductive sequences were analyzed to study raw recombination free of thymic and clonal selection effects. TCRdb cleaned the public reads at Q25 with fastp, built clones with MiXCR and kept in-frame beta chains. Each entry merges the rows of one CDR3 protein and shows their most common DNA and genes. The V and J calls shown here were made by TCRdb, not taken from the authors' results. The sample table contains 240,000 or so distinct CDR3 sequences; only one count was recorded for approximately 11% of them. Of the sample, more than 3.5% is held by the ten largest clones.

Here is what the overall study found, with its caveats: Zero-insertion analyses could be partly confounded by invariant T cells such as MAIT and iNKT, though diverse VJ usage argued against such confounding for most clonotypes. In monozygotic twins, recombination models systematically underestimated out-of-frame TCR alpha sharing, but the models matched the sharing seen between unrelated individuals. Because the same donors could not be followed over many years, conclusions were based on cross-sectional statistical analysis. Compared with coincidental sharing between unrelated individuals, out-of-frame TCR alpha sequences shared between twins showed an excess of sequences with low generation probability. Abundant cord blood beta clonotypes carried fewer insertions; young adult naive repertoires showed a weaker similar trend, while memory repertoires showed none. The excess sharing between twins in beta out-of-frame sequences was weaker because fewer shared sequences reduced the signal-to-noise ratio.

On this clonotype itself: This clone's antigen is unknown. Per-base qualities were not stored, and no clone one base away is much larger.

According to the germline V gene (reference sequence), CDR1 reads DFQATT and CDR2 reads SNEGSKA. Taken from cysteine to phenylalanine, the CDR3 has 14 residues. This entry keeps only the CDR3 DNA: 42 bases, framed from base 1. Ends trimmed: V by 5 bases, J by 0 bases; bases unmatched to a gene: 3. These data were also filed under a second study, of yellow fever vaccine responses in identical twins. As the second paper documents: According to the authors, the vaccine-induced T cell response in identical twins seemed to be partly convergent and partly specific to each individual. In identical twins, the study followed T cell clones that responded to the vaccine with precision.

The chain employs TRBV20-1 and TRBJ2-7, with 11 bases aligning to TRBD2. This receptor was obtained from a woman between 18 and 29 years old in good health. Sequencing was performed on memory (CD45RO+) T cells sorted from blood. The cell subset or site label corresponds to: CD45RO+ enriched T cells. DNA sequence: TGCAGTGCTCGACTAGCGGGAATCTCCTACGAGCAGTACTTC. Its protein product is CSARLAGISYEQYF.